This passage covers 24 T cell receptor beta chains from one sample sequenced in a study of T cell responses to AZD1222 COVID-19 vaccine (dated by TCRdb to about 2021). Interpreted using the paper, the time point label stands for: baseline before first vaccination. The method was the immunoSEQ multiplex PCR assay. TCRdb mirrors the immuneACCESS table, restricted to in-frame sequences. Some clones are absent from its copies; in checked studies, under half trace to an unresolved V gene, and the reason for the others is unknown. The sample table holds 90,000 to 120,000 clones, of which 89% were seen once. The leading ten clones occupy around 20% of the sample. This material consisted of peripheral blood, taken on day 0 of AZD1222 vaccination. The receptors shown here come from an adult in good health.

CDR3 loop: CASSLVGTTPDTQYF. CDR3 DNA: TGTGCCAGCAGCTTAGTGGGGACGACCCCAGATACGCAGTATTTT. J is TRBJ2-3 and V is TRBV7-2; D could derive from TRBD1 or TRBD2 (5 bases each). The V and J ends lost 1 base and 4 bases respectively, with 12 bases between them. CDR3 size: 15 residues. In germline, CDR1 is SGHTA, CDR2 FQGNSA.

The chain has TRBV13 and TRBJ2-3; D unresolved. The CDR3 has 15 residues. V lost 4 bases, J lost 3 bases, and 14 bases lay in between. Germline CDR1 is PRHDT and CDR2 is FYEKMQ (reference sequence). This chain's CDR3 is CASSSSWAMTDTQYF. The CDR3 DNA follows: TGTGCCAGCAGCTCCTCTTGGGCAATGACAGATACGCAGTATTTT.

The CDR3 loop reads CASRTIQGIGELFF. CDR3 DNA: TGTGCCAGCAGGACTATACAGGGAATCGGGGAGCTGTTTTTT. The gene calls are TRBV11-2 and TRBJ2-2, with D possibly TRBD1 on 6 matching bases. Germline assignment: CDR1 SGHAT and CDR2 FQNNGV. This CDR3 has 14 amino acids. V dropped 6 bases and J dropped 7 bases, with 15 bases sitting between them. The whole variable domain, filled in from reference TRBV11-2 and TRBJ2-2, reads EAGVAQSPRYKIIEKRQSVAFWCNPISGHATLYWYQQILGQGPKLLIQFQNNGVVDDSQLPKDRFSAERLKGVDSTLKIQPAKLEDSAVYLCASRTIQGIGELFFGEGSRLTVL.

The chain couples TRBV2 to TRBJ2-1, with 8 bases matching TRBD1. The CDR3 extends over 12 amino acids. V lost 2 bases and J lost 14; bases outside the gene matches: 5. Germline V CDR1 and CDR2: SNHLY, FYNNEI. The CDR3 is CASSEWGQEEFF. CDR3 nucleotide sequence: TGTGCCAGCAGTGAATGGGGACAGGAGGAGTTCTTC.

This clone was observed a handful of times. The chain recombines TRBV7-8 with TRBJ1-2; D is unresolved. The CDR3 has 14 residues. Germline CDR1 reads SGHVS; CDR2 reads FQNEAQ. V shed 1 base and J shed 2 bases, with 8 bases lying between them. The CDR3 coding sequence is TGTGCCAGCAGCTTAGTGAGGGCAAACTATGGCTACACCTTC. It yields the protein CASSLVRANYGYTF.

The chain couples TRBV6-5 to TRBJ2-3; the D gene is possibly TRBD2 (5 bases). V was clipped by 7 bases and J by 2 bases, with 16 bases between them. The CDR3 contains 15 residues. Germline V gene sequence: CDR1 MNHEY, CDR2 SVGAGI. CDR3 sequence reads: CASTSRRGHTDTQYF. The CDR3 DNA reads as TGTGCCAGCACCTCCCGCCGCGGGCACACAGATACGCAGTATTTT.

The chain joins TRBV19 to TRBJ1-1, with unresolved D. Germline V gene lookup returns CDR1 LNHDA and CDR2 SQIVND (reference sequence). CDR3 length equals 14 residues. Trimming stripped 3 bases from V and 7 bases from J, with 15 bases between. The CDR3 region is CASSIRAGVNEAFF. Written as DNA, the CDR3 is TGTGCCAGTAGTATCCGAGCAGGTGTAAATGAAGCTTTCTTT.

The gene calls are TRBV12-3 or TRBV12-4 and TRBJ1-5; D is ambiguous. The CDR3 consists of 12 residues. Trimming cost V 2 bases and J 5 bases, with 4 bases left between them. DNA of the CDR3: TGTGCCAGCAGTTTAAGCTATCAGCCCCAGCATTTT. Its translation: CASSLSYQPQHF.

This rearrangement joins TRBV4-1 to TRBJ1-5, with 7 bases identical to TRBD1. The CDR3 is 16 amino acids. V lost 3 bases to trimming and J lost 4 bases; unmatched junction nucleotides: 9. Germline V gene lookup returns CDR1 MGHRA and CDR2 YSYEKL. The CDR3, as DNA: TGCGCCAGCAGCCATCGTAATGGACAGGTTAATCAGCCCCAGCATTTT. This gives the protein CASSHRNGQVNQPQHF.

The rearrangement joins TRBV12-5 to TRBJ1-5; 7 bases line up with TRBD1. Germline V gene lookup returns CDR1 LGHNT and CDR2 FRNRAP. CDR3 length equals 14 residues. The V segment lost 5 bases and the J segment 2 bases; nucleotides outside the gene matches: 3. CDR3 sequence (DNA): TGTGCTAGTGGTGGCGGACAGGGCAATCAGCCCCAGCATTTT. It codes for CASGGGQGNQPQHF.

Here the CDR3 DNA reads TGTGCCAGCAGTCTAGGACTAACCTACAATGAGCAGTTCTTC. This sequence encodes CASSLGLTYNEQFF. The V call is TRBV6-5, the J call TRBJ2-1; the D gene is possibly TRBD2 (6 bases). V was pared by 5 bases and J by 2 bases, with 10 bases between. Germline lookup yields CDR1 MNHEY and CDR2 SVGAGI. The CDR3 is made up of 14 amino acids.

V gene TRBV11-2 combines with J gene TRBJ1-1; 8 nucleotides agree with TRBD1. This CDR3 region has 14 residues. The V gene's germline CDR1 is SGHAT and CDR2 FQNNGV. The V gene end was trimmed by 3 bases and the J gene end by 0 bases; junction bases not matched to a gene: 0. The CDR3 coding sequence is TGTGCCAGCAGCTTGACAGGGGTGAACACTGAAGCTTTCTTT. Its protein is CASSLTGVNTEAFF.

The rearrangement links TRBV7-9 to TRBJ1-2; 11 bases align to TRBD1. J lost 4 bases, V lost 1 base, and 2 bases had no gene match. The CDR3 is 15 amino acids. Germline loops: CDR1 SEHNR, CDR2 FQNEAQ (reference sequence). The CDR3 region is CASSLGDRGTYGYTF. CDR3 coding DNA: TGTGCCAGCAGCTTAGGGGACAGGGGGACCTATGGCTACACCTTC.

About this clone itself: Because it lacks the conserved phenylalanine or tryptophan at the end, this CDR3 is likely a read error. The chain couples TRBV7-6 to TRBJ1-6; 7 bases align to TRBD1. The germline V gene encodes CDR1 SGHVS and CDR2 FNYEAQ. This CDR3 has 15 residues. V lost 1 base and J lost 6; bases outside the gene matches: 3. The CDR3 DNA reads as TGTGCCAGCAGCTTAGGACAGGGAGGTAATTCACCCCTCCACCTT. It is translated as CASSLGQGGNSPLHL.

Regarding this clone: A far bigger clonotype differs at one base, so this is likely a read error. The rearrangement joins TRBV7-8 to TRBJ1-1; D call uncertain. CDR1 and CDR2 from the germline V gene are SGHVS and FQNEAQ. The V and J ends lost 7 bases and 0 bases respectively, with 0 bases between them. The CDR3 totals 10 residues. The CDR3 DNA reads TGTGCCAGCATGAACACTGAAGCTTTCTTT. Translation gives CASMNTEAFF. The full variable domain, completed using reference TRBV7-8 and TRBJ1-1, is GAGVSQSPRYKVAKRGQDVALRCDPISGHVSLFWYQQALGQGPEFLTYFQNEAQLDKSGLPSDRFFAERPEGSVSTLKIQRTQQEDSAVYLCASMNTEAFFGQGTRLTVV.

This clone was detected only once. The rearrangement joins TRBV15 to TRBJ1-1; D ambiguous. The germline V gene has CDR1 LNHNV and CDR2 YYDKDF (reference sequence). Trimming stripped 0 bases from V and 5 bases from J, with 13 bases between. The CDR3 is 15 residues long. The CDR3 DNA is TGTGCCACCAGCAGAGATAGCGGTGTATCGACTGAAGCTTTCTTT. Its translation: CATSRDSGVSTEAFF.

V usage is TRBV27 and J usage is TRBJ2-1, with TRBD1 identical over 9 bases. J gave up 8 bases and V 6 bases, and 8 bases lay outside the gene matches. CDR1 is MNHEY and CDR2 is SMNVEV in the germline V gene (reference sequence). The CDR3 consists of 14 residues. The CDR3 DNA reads TGTGCCAGCAGGACCCGACAGGGGGTCGATGAGCAGTTCTTC. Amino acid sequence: CASRTRQGVDEQFF.

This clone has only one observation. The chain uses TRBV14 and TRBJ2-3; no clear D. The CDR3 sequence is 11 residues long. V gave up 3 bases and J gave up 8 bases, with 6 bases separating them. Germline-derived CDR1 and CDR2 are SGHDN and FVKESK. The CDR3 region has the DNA TGTGCCAGCAGCCAGTCGGGTACGCAGTATTTT. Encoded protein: CASSQSGTQYF.

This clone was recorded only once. CDR3 loop: CASSITGTGVSYTF. In DNA form, the CDR3 reads TGTGCCAGTAGTATCACCGGGACAGGGGTGAGCTACACCTTC. The chain links TRBV19 to TRBJ1-2; TRBD1 aligns across 10 bases. Germline V gene lookup returns CDR1 LNHDA and CDR2 SQIVND (reference sequence). This CDR3 is 14 amino acids long. V trimming: 3 bases; J trimming: 9 bases; junction bases outside the gene matches: 7.

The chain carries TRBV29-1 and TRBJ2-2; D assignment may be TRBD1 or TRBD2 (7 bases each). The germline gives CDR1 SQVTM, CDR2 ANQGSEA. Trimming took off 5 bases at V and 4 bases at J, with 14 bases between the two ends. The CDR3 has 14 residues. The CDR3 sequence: CSVRAGGGTGELFF. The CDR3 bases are TGCAGCGTTCGCGCAGGGGGGGGCACCGGGGAGCTGTTTTTT.

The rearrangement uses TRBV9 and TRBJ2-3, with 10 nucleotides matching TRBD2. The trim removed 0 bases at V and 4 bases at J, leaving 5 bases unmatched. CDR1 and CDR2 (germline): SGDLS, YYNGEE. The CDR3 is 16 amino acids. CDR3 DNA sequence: TGTGCCAGCAGCGTAGCGAGCGGGGGGGGTCCAGATACGCAGTATTTT. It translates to CASSVASGGGPDTQYF.

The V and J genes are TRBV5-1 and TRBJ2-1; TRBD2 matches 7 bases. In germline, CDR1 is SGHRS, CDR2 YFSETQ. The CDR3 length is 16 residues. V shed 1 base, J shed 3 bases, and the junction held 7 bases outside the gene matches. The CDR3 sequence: CASSLTAGGGYNEQFF. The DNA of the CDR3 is TGCGCCAGCAGCTTGACGGCGGGCGGGGGCTACAATGAGCAGTTCTTC.

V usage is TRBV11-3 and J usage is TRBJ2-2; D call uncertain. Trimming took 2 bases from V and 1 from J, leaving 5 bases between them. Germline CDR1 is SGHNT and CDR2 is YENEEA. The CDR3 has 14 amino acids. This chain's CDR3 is CASSLRGNTGELFF. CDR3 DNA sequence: TGTGCCAGCAGCTTAAGAGGGAACACCGGGGAGCTGTTTTTT.

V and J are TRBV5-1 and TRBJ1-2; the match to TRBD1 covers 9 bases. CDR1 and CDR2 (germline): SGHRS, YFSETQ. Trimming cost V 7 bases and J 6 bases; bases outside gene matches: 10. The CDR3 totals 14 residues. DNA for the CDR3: TGCGCCAGCGCAGCCTCAGGGACAGGGCATGGCTACACCTTC. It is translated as CASAASGTGHGYTF.